Presented here are 23 T cell receptor beta chains from one specimen sequenced in a study of cytomegalovirus exposure and HLA in healthy donors. The PCR was carried out with 60 Vbeta primers and 13 Jbeta primers. TCRdb's copy holds only in-frame clones and misses some; the assay was immunoSEQ multiplex PCR. The top ten clones hold 0.6% to 0.95% of a sample with 150,000 to 200,000 clones, about 79% of them seen once. The specimen was PBMCs. The receptors shown here come from a female donor in good health and CMV-seronegative.

V and J are TRBV4-3 and TRBJ2-2; a weak D match, TRBD1 (5 bases). The CDR3 consists of 15 residues. Deletions cut 1 base from V and 6 bases from J, with 12 bases between. Germline V gene data show CDR1 as LGHNA and CDR2 as YSLEER. The CDR3 DNA follows: TGCGCCAGCAGCCAAGTGAAGGGGATGGCCGGGGAGCTGTTTTTT. Its translation: CASSQVKGMAGELFF.

The J gene is TRBJ1-1, the V gene TRBV29-1; D call uncertain. This CDR3 region has 12 residues. The V end was cut by 4 bases, the J end by 0 bases, with 6 bases between. CDR1 is SQVTM, CDR2 ANQGSEA, per germline. CDR3 nucleotide sequence: TGCAGCGTTGGCGCTGTGAACACTGAAGCTTTCTTT. It specifies CSVGAVNTEAFF.

This clone was observed a handful of times. The chain combines TRBV5-4 with TRBJ2-7, with 10 bases that match TRBD2. The CDR3 is 14 residues long. V was clipped by 4 bases and J by 6 bases; unmatched bases: 7. Germline loops: CDR1 SGHNT, CDR2 YYREEE (reference sequence). This CDR3 reads CASSHPSGGSEQYF. Here the CDR3 DNA reads TGTGCCAGCAGCCACCCTAGCGGGGGTAGCGAGCAGTACTTC.

The chain couples TRBV19 to TRBJ2-2; 12 bases map to TRBD2. The V segment lost 6 bases and the J segment 5 bases; nucleotides outside the gene matches: 10. Germline CDR1 is LNHDA and CDR2 is SQIVND (reference sequence). The CDR3 loop spans 17 amino acids. The CDR3 DNA is TGTGCCAGTAGAAACTTCGGACTAGCGGGATTAACCGGGGAGCTGTTTTTT. This gives the protein CASRNFGLAGLTGELFF.

V and J are TRBV4-3 and TRBJ2-3; a weak D match, TRBD2 (6 bases). The CDR3 spans 15 residues. Trimming removed 0 bases from V and 6 bases from J, with 13 bases in between. Germline loops: CDR1 LGHNA, CDR2 YSLEER. The CDR3 region is CASSQENGGRDTQYF. In DNA form, the CDR3 reads TGCGCCAGCAGCCAAGAGAATGGGGGGAGGGATACGCAGTATTTT.

This clone showed up just a few times. The chain employs TRBV5-4 and TRBJ2-7, with a possible D match to TRBD1 (6 bases). The CDR3 has 13 residues. V lost 4 bases to trimming and J lost 0 bases, with 8 bases between them. From germline, CDR1 is SGHNT and CDR2 YYREEE (reference sequence). CDR3 nucleotide sequence: TGTGCCAGCAGCGGGACATCCTCCTACGAGCAGTACTTC. Residues: CASSGTSSYEQYF.

This chain connects TRBV27 to TRBJ2-3; D call uncertain. The CDR3 totals 14 residues. The V gene lost 3 bases and the J gene lost 0 bases, with 7 bases spanning the gap. Germline V gene lookup returns CDR1 MNHEY and CDR2 SMNVEV (reference sequence). The CDR3 region is CASSLEQSTDTQYF. Written as DNA, the CDR3 is TGTGCCAGCAGTTTGGAACAGAGCACAGATACGCAGTATTTT.

The count of this clone is one. The rearrangement uses TRBV9 and TRBJ1-6; D is unresolved. The CDR3 consists of 16 residues. Trimming cost V 2 bases and J 0 bases, with 9 bases left between them. The V gene's germline CDR1 is SGDLS and CDR2 YYNGEE. The CDR3 DNA is TGTGCCAGCAGCGTGCAACAGAGCTCCTATAATTCACCCCTCCACTTT. Residues: CASSVQQSSYNSPLHF.

V is TRBV6-5 and J is TRBJ1-1; D gene uncertain. The CDR3 sequence is 15 residues long. V lost 6 bases and J 7 bases, leaving 21 bases between the germline ends. In germline, CDR1 is MNHEY, CDR2 SVGAGI. This chain's CDR3 is CASSRLVRGGGEAFF. The DNA of the CDR3 is TGTGCCAGCAGCCGACTCGTCCGGGGAGGCGGTGAAGCTTTCTTT.

The J gene is TRBJ2-7, the V gene TRBV10-3; D call uncertain. Germline V gene data show CDR1 as ENHRY and CDR2 as SYGVKD. This CDR3 has 16 amino acids. With 0 bases removed from V and 6 bases from J, the gap between germline ends came to 18 bases. This CDR3 is CAISESGRRMLSEQYF. CDR3 in DNA: TGTGCCATCAGTGAGTCAGGAAGGCGGATGTTGTCCGAGCAGTACTTC.

This clone has only a few counts. The chain has TRBV19 and TRBJ2-3, with TRBD2 matching over 7 bases. The CDR3 contains 14 residues. Germline values: CDR1 LNHDA, CDR2 SQIVND (reference sequence). V was clipped by 4 bases and J by 1 base; unmatched bases: 2. CDR3 in DNA: TGTGCCAGTAGTACTAGCGGCCGCACAGATACGCAGTATTTT. Protein: CASSTSGRTDTQYF. Drawing the rest from reference TRBV19 and TRBJ2-3, the complete variable domain is DGGITQSPKYLFRKEGQNVTLSCEQNLNHDAMYWYRQDPGQGLRLIYYSQIVNDFQKGDIAEGYSVSREKKESFPLTVTSAQKNPTAFYLCASSTSGRTDTQYFGPGTRLTVL.

The chain is built from TRBV2 and TRBJ2-5; 8 bases are a match to TRBD2. This CDR3 contains 11 residues. Germline values: CDR1 SNHLY, CDR2 FYNNEI. Trimming cost V 6 bases and J 11 bases; bases outside gene matches: 5. CDR3 protein: CASRAGGEQYF. CDR3 in DNA: TGTGCCAGCAGGGCCGGGGGGGAGCAGTACTTC.

The chain is built from TRBV5-1 and TRBJ1-3, with a possible D match to TRBD1 (6 bases). CDR1 and CDR2 from the germline V gene are SGHRS and YFSETQ. The CDR3 length is 16 residues. V was trimmed by 4 bases and J by 0 bases, leaving 14 bases between them. The CDR3 here is CASSRGGDFSGNTIYF. The CDR3 coding sequence is TGCGCCAGCAGCCGAGGGGGGGACTTCTCTGGAAACACCATATATTTT.

The gene calls are TRBV27 and TRBJ1-1; TRBD1 agrees at 8 bases. Trimming removed 6 bases from V and 8 bases from J; junction bases left unmatched: 8. The germline CDR1 and CDR2 sequences are MNHEY and SMNVEV (reference sequence). There are 13 residues in the CDR3. CDR3: CASRGQGASEAFF. For the CDR3, the DNA is TGTGCCAGCAGAGGCCAGGGGGCATCCGAAGCTTTCTTT.

The genes are TRBV2 and TRBJ1-3; D remains unclear. CDR1 is SNHLY and CDR2 is FYNNEI in the germline V gene. Between the trimmed V and J ends, which lost 5 bases and 0 bases, there was a span of 14 bases. The CDR3 is made up of 16 amino acids. CDR3 nucleotides: TGTGCCAGCAGTTCTCCAGAAATAAGCTCTGGAAACACCATATATTTT. Translation: CASSSPEISSGNTIYF.

CDR3 sequence reads: CASSSNFGNTIYF. The CDR3 DNA follows: TGTGCCAGCAGCTCCAACTTTGGAAACACCATATATTTT. The genes are TRBV5-8 and TRBJ1-3; D not resolved. V was clipped by 3 bases and J by 3 bases, with 7 bases between them. CDR1 and CDR2 from the germline V gene are SGHTS and YDEGEE. The CDR3 has 13 residues.

This clone was recorded a few times. V is TRBV2 and J is TRBJ1-2; 8 bases align to TRBD1. Germline CDR1 SNHLY, CDR2 FYNNEI. Unmatched junction bases numbered 4, after V lost 7 bases and J lost 0 bases. The CDR3 has 14 residues. The CDR3 here is CASTGQGPNYGYTF. CDR3 DNA: TGTGCCAGCACTGGACAGGGACCTAACTATGGCTACACCTTC.

In its sample, this clone was seen a few times. The chain has TRBV6-5 and TRBJ2-2, with D maybe TRBD2 (5 bases). V gave up 5 bases and J gave up 6 bases, with 16 bases separating them. Germline V gene lookup returns CDR1 MNHEY and CDR2 SVGAGI. The CDR3 length is 15 residues. The CDR3 DNA is TGTGCCAGCAGTCCAGGAGGACTGGATTCCGGGGAGCTGTTTTTT. Its translation: CASSPGGLDSGELFF.

The rearrangement links TRBV25-1 to TRBJ1-2; D is unclear. The germline CDR1 and CDR2 sequences are MGHDK and SYGVNS. The CDR3 has 16 amino acids. Trimming left V 1 base short and J 0 bases short, with 12 bases between. This chain's CDR3 is CASSESLIVPNYGYTF. The CDR3 DNA sequence: TGTGCCAGCAGTGAATCACTAATCGTTCCTAACTATGGCTACACCTTC.

This clone was counted only a few times. The chain employs TRBV7-9 and TRBJ1-3; the D is unclear. V lost 5 bases to trimming and J lost 3 bases, with 8 bases between them. Germline V gene data show CDR1 as SEHNR and CDR2 as FQNEAQ (reference sequence). This CDR3 contains 13 residues. The CDR3 sequence: CASSRLDGNTIYF. Written as DNA, the CDR3 is TGTGCCAGCAGCCGACTCGATGGAAACACCATATATTTT.

This chain links TRBV7-9 with TRBJ1-1; no clear D. Germline V gives CDR1 SEHNR, CDR2 FQNEAQ (reference sequence). V lost 4 bases to trimming and J lost 4 bases, with 10 bases between them. The CDR3 loop spans 13 amino acids. The CDR3 region is CASSSPWATEAFF. The CDR3 region has the DNA TGTGCCAGCAGCTCCCCGTGGGCCACTGAAGCTTTCTTT.

V usage is TRBV5-4 and J usage is TRBJ2-1; 7 bases line up with TRBD2. CDR1 is SGHNT, CDR2 YYREEE, per germline (reference sequence). This CDR3 region has 16 residues. The V and J ends lost 0 bases and 10 bases, in that order; junction bases with no gene match: 13. The CDR3 region has the DNA TGTGCCAGCAGCTTGGCAACGGGAGGTATAATCCGGGAGCAGTTCTTC. As protein: CASSLATGGIIREQFF.

This chain links TRBV27 with TRBJ1-5; 8 bases are a match to TRBD1. The CDR3 is 18 residues long. Trimming removed 2 bases from V and 7 bases from J; junction bases left unmatched: 16. Germline CDR1 and CDR2: MNHEY and SMNVEV (reference sequence). The CDR3 here is CASSLRIWQTGDRQPQHF. DNA of the CDR3: TGTGCCAGCAGTTTACGGATTTGGCAGACAGGGGATCGACAGCCCCAGCATTTT.